These 21 T cell receptor beta chains came from one sample sequenced in a study of T cells in Graves' hyperthyroidism and ophthalmopathy. Regions amplified from RNA transcripts were the TCR beta CDR3 regions. The HTBI primer set was used in a first-round RT-PCR of the TCR CDR3. In TCRdb, the multiplex PCR reads were re-called with MiXCR into one record per CDR3 protein. The profile shows roughly 570,000 distinct CDR3 sequences, 46% of them singletons. The specimen was peripheral blood or thyroid tissue (not recorded which). All receptors come from a young woman with Graves' hyperthyroidism.

With regard to this clonotype: The junction departs from the called germline gene at one end, perhaps through a read error. The gene calls are TRBV2 and TRBJ1-1, with D perhaps matching TRBD1 (6 bases). The CDR3 consists of 8 residues. The germline V gene has CDR1 SNHLY and CDR2 FYNNEI. The DNA for the CDR3 is TGTGCCAGCGGCAGGGGTTCCTTT. Its translation: CASGRGSF.

This clonotype was recorded at least ten times. The chain carries TRBV7-9 and TRBJ2-6; D is possibly TRBD1 (6 bases). Trimming removed 7 bases at V and 4 bases at J, with 14 bases between. The CDR3 consists of 15 residues. The germline gives CDR1 SEHNR, CDR2 FQNEAQ (reference sequence). The CDR3 protein is CASTPQGWGANVLTF. The CDR3 bases are TGTGCCAGCACACCACAGGGCTGGGGGGCCAACGTCCTGACTTTC.

This chain uses TRBV20-1 with TRBJ2-3, with TRBD2 matching 14 bases. The trim removed 1 base at V and 5 bases at J, leaving 8 bases unmatched. CDR3 length equals 17 residues. Germline V gene sequence: CDR1 DFQATT, CDR2 SNEGSKA (reference sequence). The CDR3 protein is CSARGRGLAGEVDTQYF. The CDR3 coding sequence is TGCAGTGCTAGAGGGAGGGGACTAGCGGGAGAGGTAGATACGCAGTATTTT.

This clonotype was seen at least ten times. The chain links TRBV20-1 to TRBJ1-2; D not certain. The V and J ends lost 6 bases and 4 bases respectively, with 15 bases between them. Germline CDR1 is DFQATT and CDR2 is SNEGSKA (reference sequence). This CDR3 region has 13 residues. The CDR3 region is CSAGLVMVYGYTF. The CDR3 DNA reads TGCAGTGCCGGATTGGTCATGGTCTATGGCTACACCTTC.

The rearrangement uses TRBV10-3 and TRBJ1-2, with a tentative D call TRBD1 (6 bases). The CDR3 length is 13 residues. Trimming left V 2 bases short and J 7 bases short, with 11 bases between. In germline, CDR1 is ENHRY, CDR2 SYGVKD. The CDR3 is CAISEGTPGGYTF. The CDR3 DNA follows: TGTGCCATCAGTGAGGGGACACCGGGTGGCTACACCTTC.

The J gene is TRBJ1-6, the V gene TRBV2, with 8 bases fitting TRBD1. The germline V gene has CDR1 SNHLY and CDR2 FYNNEI. Unmatched junction bases numbered 6, after V lost 4 bases and J lost 10 bases. This CDR3 is 14 amino acids long. The CDR3 sequence is CASSAKTGESPLHF. The CDR3 DNA reads TGTGCCAGCAGTGCAAAGACAGGGGAATCACCCCTCCACTTT.

This chain uses TRBV9 with TRBJ2-6; TRBD2 is a possible D gene (5 bases). Germline CDR1 reads SGDLS; CDR2 reads YYNGEE. V dropped 4 bases and J dropped 14 bases, with 13 bases sitting between them. The CDR3 runs 12 residues. The CDR3 sequence: CASSSRTPLLTF. For the CDR3, the DNA is TGTGCCAGCAGCTCCAGGACTCCCCTCCTGACTTTC.

This clonotype was observed at least ten times. This chain connects TRBV20-1 to TRBJ2-7, with 10 bases identical to TRBD2. The germline gives CDR1 DFQATT, CDR2 SNEGSKA (reference sequence). CDR3 length: 16 amino acids. V trimming: 6 bases; J trimming: 3 bases; junction bases outside the gene matches: 14. As DNA, the CDR3 is TGCAGTGCCGCCGGACCATCCGGGACTAGCGTCTACGAGCAGTACTTC. It codes for CSAAGPSGTSVYEQYF.

This chain connects TRBV12-3 or TRBV12-4 to TRBJ2-7; 7 bases line up with TRBD2. The junction had 5 bases not matched to a gene; V was cut back by 3 bases and J by 3 bases. There are 14 residues in the CDR3. The DNA of the CDR3 is TGTGCCAGCAGTTTGCGGGACTACGGCTACGAGCAGTACTTC. It yields the protein CASSLRDYGYEQYF.

The V and J genes are TRBV30 and TRBJ1-6; D call uncertain. CDR3 length: 14 residues. The germline V and J ends were trimmed by 2 bases and 9 bases, with 14 bases remaining between them. From germline, CDR1 is GTSNPN and CDR2 SVGIG (reference sequence). The CDR3: CAWSPPGLGSPLHF. CDR3 nucleotide sequence: TGTGCCTGGAGTCCCCCCGGCCTCGGTTCACCCCTCCACTTT.

This clonotype came up a few times. V gene TRBV3-1 combines with J gene TRBJ2-2, with 10 positions matching TRBD2. This CDR3 region has 15 residues. The ends lost 6 bases at V and 6 bases at J; junction bases unmatched: 7. Germline loops: CDR1 LGHDT, CDR2 YNNKEL (reference sequence). The CDR3 here is CASSQSGRAAGELFF. CDR3 DNA: TGTGCCAGCAGTCAGAGCGGGAGGGCCGCCGGGGAGCTGTTTTTT.

The CDR3 coding sequence is TGCAGCCCTCGGGACCGATCCTACGAGCAGTACTTC. This translates into CSPRDRSYEQYF. V is TRBV29-1 and J is TRBJ2-7, with D perhaps TRBD1 or TRBD2 (5 bases each). V was clipped by 8 bases and J by 1 base, with 12 bases between them. The CDR3 extends over 12 amino acids. CDR1 and CDR2 (germline): SQVTM, ANQGSEA.

V usage is TRBV24-1 and J usage is TRBJ1-5; maybe TRBD1 (5 bases). The germline gives CDR1 KGHDR, CDR2 SFDVKD. The CDR3 has 15 residues. V lost 6 bases, J lost 6 bases, and 17 bases lay in between. This CDR3 is CATSRQGSLGQPQHF. Here the CDR3 DNA reads TGTGCCACCAGTCGTCAGGGCAGTTTGGGTCAGCCCCAGCATTTT.

This clonotype has a single count. The V gene is TRBV5-1, the J gene TRBJ1-2; 7 nucleotides agree with TRBD1. There are 14 residues in the CDR3. J lost 5 bases, V lost 0 bases, and 4 bases had no gene match. Looked up from germline, CDR1 is SGHRS and CDR2 is YFSETQ. CDR3 sequence (DNA): TGCGCCAGCAGCTTGGCAGGGACAGAGTATGGCTACACCTTC. This gives the protein CASSLAGTEYGYTF.

Details on this clonotype: This clone may be a read error of a much larger clone one base away. V is TRBV2 and J is TRBJ1-1; D call uncertain. The CDR3 runs 9 residues. CDR1 and CDR2 from the germline V gene are SNHLY and FYNNEI. Trimming removed 8 bases from V and 9 bases from J, with 7 bases in between. CDR3 in amino acids: CASPVKAFF. CDR3 sequence (DNA): TGTGCCAGCCCGGTGAAAGCTTTCTTT.

This clonotype was counted ten times or more. The CDR3 protein is CASSFTGVTEAFF. The CDR3 coding sequence is TGTGCCAGTAGTTTTACAGGGGTCACTGAAGCTTTCTTT. The gene calls are TRBV19 and TRBJ1-1, with 7 bases aligning to TRBD1. The CDR3 length is 13 residues. J lost 4 bases, V lost 5 bases, and 4 bases had no gene match. The V gene's germline CDR1 is LNHDA and CDR2 SQIVND (reference sequence). The full variable domain, its missing parts supplied by reference TRBV19 and TRBJ1-1, is DGGITQSPKYLFRKEGQNVTLSCEQNLNHDAMYWYRQDPGQGLRLIYYSQIVNDFQKGDIAEGYSVSREKKESFPLTVTSAQKNPTAFYLCASSFTGVTEAFFGQGTRLTVV.

The genes are TRBV7-2 and TRBJ1-1, with a possible D match to TRBD1 (6 bases). The CDR3 is made up of 17 amino acids. CDR1 and CDR2 (germline): SGHTA, FQGNSA. Between the trimmed V and J ends, which lost 5 bases and 2 bases, there was a span of 21 bases. This chain's CDR3 is CASSQGSNGQLNTEAFF. CDR3 nucleotide sequence: TGTGCCAGCAGCCAGGGTTCTAATGGACAGCTCAACACTGAAGCTTTCTTT.

The rearrangement links TRBV29-1 to TRBJ2-5; D possibly corresponds to TRBD1 (6 bases). CDR1 and CDR2 from the germline V gene are SQVTM and ANQGSEA. Trimming took 4 bases from V and 6 from J, leaving 15 bases between them. This CDR3 spans 13 amino acids. The CDR3 loop reads CSVGDRSPKTQYF. The DNA of the CDR3 is TGCAGCGTTGGTGACAGGAGCCCCAAGACCCAGTACTTC.

The chain carries TRBV10-3 and TRBJ2-7, with 12 bases identical to TRBD2. The CDR3 runs to 21 residues. CDR1 is ENHRY and CDR2 is SYGVKD in the germline V gene. The V gene end was trimmed by 3 bases and the J gene end by 0 bases; junction bases not matched to a gene: 18. CDR3 amino acids: CAISEEGRPGLAGRSSYEQYF. The CDR3 DNA follows: TGTGCCATCAGTGAAGAAGGACGACCGGGACTAGCGGGTAGGAGCTCCTACGAGCAGTACTTC.

This clonotype was recorded many times. The chain links TRBV12-3 or TRBV12-4 to TRBJ1-5; D may be TRBD1 (5 bases). Trimming took 6 bases from V and 7 from J, leaving 10 bases between them. The CDR3 extends over 12 amino acids. CDR3 amino acids: CASSSGKQPQHF. In DNA form, the CDR3 reads TGTGCCAGCAGCTCAGGGAAGCAGCCCCAGCATTTT.

The chain carries TRBV29-1 and TRBJ1-2; D possibly corresponds to TRBD2 (6 bases). The J call may be wrong; the DNA end is better matched by TRBJ2-1. The CDR3 runs to 15 residues. CDR1 is SQVTM and CDR2 is ANQGSEA in the germline V gene. CDR3 sequence (DNA): TGCAGCGCCGGGACTCTAGTTTCCTCCTACAATGAGCAGTTCTTC. It translates to CSAGTLVSSYNEQFF.